Below, 10 T cell receptor beta chains from the same sample are listed, as sequenced in a study of radiotherapy plus CTLA-4 blockade in lung cancer. Only in-frame clones appear in the TCRdb table, and some are missing; sequencing was by immunoSEQ multiplex PCR. The table records around 37,000 clones, around 77% of them present only once. Specimen: peripheral blood, collected from a patient treated with radiotherapy plus ipilimumab. The source of these receptors is a human donor with non-small cell lung cancer who had stable disease on radiotherapy plus ipilimumab.

The V gene is TRBV18, the J gene TRBJ2-1; D uncertain. Germline values: CDR1 KGHSH, CDR2 LQKENI. The CDR3 is made up of 13 amino acids. Trimming stripped 4 bases from V and 5 bases from J, with 9 bases between. For the CDR3, the DNA is TGTGCCAGCTCACGTGGGCTGAACAATGAGCAGTTCTTC. As protein: CASSRGLNNEQFF.

This chain joins TRBV2 and TRBJ1-2; 11 bases are a match to TRBD1. Per germline, CDR1 SNHLY and CDR2 FYNNEI. CDR3 length equals 16 residues. V shed 4 bases and J 1 base; nucleotides not matched to a gene: 5. CDR3 loop: CASSAGTGGINYGYTF. Written as DNA, the CDR3 is TGTGCCAGCAGTGCCGGGACAGGGGGGATTAACTATGGCTACACCTTC.

V usage is TRBV7-9 and J usage is TRBJ1-2; perhaps TRBD1 as D (6 bases). The length of the CDR3 is 14 residues. The germline CDR1 and CDR2 sequences are SEHNR and FQNEAQ (reference sequence). The V and J ends lost 1 base and 7 bases respectively, with 13 bases between them. CDR3 loop: CASSLEAGAGGYTF. The DNA of the CDR3 is TGTGCCAGCAGCTTAGAAGCGGGGGCGGGTGGCTACACCTTC.

This clone was picked up a small number of times. V and J are TRBV4-3 and TRBJ1-4; TRBD1 agrees at 7 bases. J gave up 5 bases and V 1 base, and 4 bases lay outside the gene matches. Germline V gene lookup returns CDR1 LGHNA and CDR2 YSLEER. The CDR3 runs 15 residues. Here the CDR3 reads CASSQGRDRNEKLFF. CDR3 nucleotide sequence: TGCGCCAGCAGCCAAGGCCGGGACAGAAATGAAAAACTGTTTTTT.

The rearrangement joins TRBV18 to TRBJ2-7; no reliable D call. Germline assignment: CDR1 KGHSH and CDR2 LQKENI. Trimming cost V 3 bases and J 3 bases, with 12 bases left between them. This CDR3 spans 14 amino acids. Written as DNA, the CDR3 is TGTGCCAGCTCACCTACGGCGGATTACTACGAGCAGTACTTC. Translation gives CASSPTADYYEQYF.

The chain combines TRBV18 with TRBJ1-3, with 8 bases fitting TRBD1. CDR3 length: 16 residues. Trimming removed 6 bases from V and 4 bases from J; junction bases left unmatched: 11. The germline gives CDR1 KGHSH, CDR2 LQKENI. CDR3 region: CASSYGQGTAGNTIYF. The CDR3, as DNA: TGTGCCAGCTCTTACGGACAGGGAACGGCAGGAAACACCATATATTTT.

V usage is TRBV5-4 and J usage is TRBJ2-3; the match to TRBD2 covers 10 bases. V was clipped by 3 bases and J by 5 bases; unmatched bases: 3. The CDR3 runs to 14 residues. CDR1 is SGHNT and CDR2 is YYREEE in the germline V gene (reference sequence). In nucleotides, the CDR3 is TGTGCCAGCAGCTCTAGCGGGGGACGAGATACGCAGTATTTT. It yields the protein CASSSSGGRDTQYF.

The chain carries TRBV7-8 and TRBJ2-7; D not resolved. Germline V gives CDR1 SGHVS, CDR2 FQNEAQ. CDR3 size: 16 residues. V was pared by 4 bases and J by 3 bases, with 19 bases between. The CDR3: CASSSVRSGFLYEQYF. CDR3 DNA sequence: TGTGCCAGCAGCTCAGTTCGATCCGGGTTCCTCTACGAGCAGTACTTC.

The V gene is TRBV7-9, the J gene TRBJ2-2; D not certain. Trimming shortened V by 2 bases and J by 0 bases, and 10 bases separated the two germline ends. Germline V lookup: CDR1 SEHNR, CDR2 FQNEAQ (reference sequence). CDR3 size: 16 residues. The CDR3 loop is CASSLPRYTNTGELFF. In DNA form, the CDR3 reads TGTGCCAGCAGCTTACCCCGATACACGAACACCGGGGAGCTGTTTTTT.

The V call is TRBV5-1, the J call TRBJ1-2, with 8 positions matching TRBD1. Germline trimming cut 4 bases from V and 4 bases from J; bases unmatched to any gene: 6. CDR1 and CDR2 (germline): SGHRS, YFSETQ. CDR3 length: 14 residues. The CDR3 DNA reads TGCGCCAGCAGCCCGGCGACAGGGGCCTATGGCTACACCTTC. Protein: CASSPATGAYGYTF.